Sequencing of this T cell receptor (beta chain) was carried out in a study of shared clonotypes between healthy human individuals. Of note for this clone: What it recognizes is unknown.

TCRdb keeps only in-frame clones here, not all; method: immunoSEQ multiplex PCR. The sample includes around 200,000 clones, approximately 70% seen only once; the top ten take around 9.3%. The germline CDR1 and CDR2 sequences are MNHEY and SMNVEV (reference sequence). The length of the CDR3 is 14 residues. The V end lost 4 bases, the J end lost 7 bases, and 13 bases lay between the germline ends. Findings of the study overall: Sorted-subset sequencing was shown by rarefaction to be incomplete despite large depth. Naive CD4 clonotype sharing across a handful of donors was about 5%. Shared clonotypes across all four donors exceeded non-shared ones in generation probability. Researchers sampled only blood; tissue repertoires likely differ.

The chain combines TRBV27 with TRBJ1-4; unclear D gene. The sample consisted of memory CD4+ T cells sorted from blood. The sample's subset: CD45RA-negative fraction. The sequence was collected from a man younger than 40 in good health. The chain's CDR3 is CASSSNRGGEKLFF. Written as DNA, the CDR3 is TGTGCCAGCAGTTCGAACCGGGGAGGTGAAAAACTGTTTTTT.